These 3 T cell receptor beta chains came from one sample sequenced in a study of vaccination effects on CD4 cells after COVID-19. No antigen is known for these receptors. The culture ran for approximately 11 days before CD4+ T cells were isolated. From March to December 2020, the person had a SARS-CoV-2 infection that was confirmed by PCR. Participants were vaccinated with two doses of either the BNT162b2 or mRNA-1273 vaccine. Measured with immunoSEQ multiplex PCR; TCRdb has only the in-frame clones, and not every one. The sample has approximately 30,000 clones, around 80% seen once. The specimen was CD4+ T cells from PBMCs cultured without peptide, collected after COVID-19 vaccination. Receptor source: a human donor who had a prior SARS-CoV-2 infection.

V gene TRBV1 combines with J gene TRBJ1-6; the table's D gene call, TRBD1, was not cross checked with the DNA. TRBV1 is described as a pseudogene. The CDR3 extends over 18 amino acids. The CDR3, as DNA: TGCACCAGCAGCCAACGATACCGGGACAGGGGGCATAATTCACCCCTCCACTTT. The encoded protein is CTSSQRYRDRGHNSPLHF.

The rearrangement links TRBV12-3 or TRBV12-4 to TRBJ2-3; no clear D. This CDR3 is built from 13 residues. Trimming shortened V by 2 bases and J by 1 base, and 4 bases separated the two germline ends. In DNA form, the CDR3 reads TGTGCCAGCAGTTTAATGCGCACAGATACGCAGTATTTT. It specifies CASSLMRTDTQYF.

CDR3 in amino acids: CASSPAGGPETQYF. The CDR3 DNA reads as TGTGCCAGCAGTCCAGCGGGAGGGCCTGAGACCCAGTACTTC. The chain recombines TRBV2 with TRBJ2-5, with 10 bases identical to TRBD2. In germline, CDR1 is SNHLY, CDR2 FYNNEI. The CDR3 totals 14 residues. Trimming at V came to 5 bases and at J to 5 bases, leaving 5 bases not matched to a gene.